Here is one T cell receptor (beta chain) with its context. Original data processing: For nucleated cells, counts were estimated from reference gene primer amplification. This table comes from immunoSEQ multiplex PCR, and its TCRdb copy is limited to in-frame clones, with some not included. V, J and clone size reflect that table, while D and trimming were determined from the DNA. The sample records about 46,000 clones, around four fifths being singletons. Trimming pared 1 base from V and 4 bases from J, leaving 7 bases between. CDR1 and CDR2 from the germline V gene are LNHDA and SQIVND (reference sequence). This CDR3 comprises 13 residues. The sample originates from a study of blood T cell repertoires in COVID-19. Study overall: Spain, Italy and the United States supplied samples that represented acute and convalescent COVID-19. Sources were T cells, B-cell-depleted T cells, or PBMCs; the material itself was cDNA or gDNA.

The TCR sequence derives from a man between 60 and 75 years old with active COVID-19. The chain is built from TRBV19 and TRBJ1-2; D is uncertain. Sequencing was done on a sample of peripheral blood. In DNA, the CDR3 is TGTGCCAGTAGTATAGCAGATATCTATGGCTACACCTTC. Amino acid sequence: CASSIADIYGYTF. The full variable domain, its missing parts supplied by reference TRBV19 and TRBJ1-2, is DGGITQSPKYLFRKEGQNVTLSCEQNLNHDAMYWYRQDPGQGLRLIYYSQIVNDFQKGDIAEGYSVSREKKESFPLTVTSAQKNPTAFYLCASSIADIYGYTFGSGTRLTVV.